The sequence of this TCR beta chain was determined in a study of Ad26.COV2.S vaccination and SARS-CoV-2 variants. With V trimmed by 3 bases and J by 5 bases, 6 bases remained unmatched. The CDR3 length is 15 residues. The germline V gene has CDR1 SGHRS and CDR2 YFSETQ. The treatment was: around 19 received Ad26.COV2.S at low or high dose, single or two shots; about 5 received placebo; per-sample allocation not given. Day 63 after the first injection of vaccine or placebo was the sampling time. Assay: immunoSEQ multiplex PCR; the TCRdb copy retains only in-frame clones and omits some. The sample holds around 250,000 clones, roughly 87% seen once.

The chain couples TRBV5-1 to TRBJ1-1; TRBD1 matches at 11 bases. This TCR came from a person aged 18-65 years who received the Ad26.COV2.S COVID-19 vaccine or a placebo. The sample in question was peripheral blood, obtained in a trial of Ad26.COV2.S vaccine versus placebo. The CDR3 bases are TGCGCCAGCAGCTCCCAGGACAGGGGGCGGACTGAAGCTTTCTTT. It yields the protein CASSSQDRGRTEAFF. The full variable domain, its missing parts supplied by reference TRBV5-1 and TRBJ1-1, is KAGVTQTPRYLIKTRGQQVTLSCSPISGHRSVSWYQQTPGQGLQFLFEYFSETQRNKGNFPGRFSGRQFSNSRSEMNVSTLELGDSALYLCASSSQDRGRTEAFFGQGTRLTVV.